The source of this T cell receptor beta chain is a study of blood T cell repertoires in COVID-19. At the level of the study: Whether acute or convalescent, the COVID-19 samples came from the United States, Italy and Spain. PBMCs, B-cell-depleted T cells, or T cells provided the cDNA or gDNA that made up the material.

Per the study methods: Reference gene primer amplification yielded estimated nucleated cell counts. Produced via immunoSEQ multiplex PCR; TCRdb's table is partial and in-frame only. V, J and clone size were drawn from that table, and D and trimming were deduced from the DNA. Of about 230,000 clones detected, 65% to 90% appear once; the ten largest clones hold about 2.1%. The V gene's germline CDR1 is LGHDT and CDR2 YNNKEL (reference sequence). V shed 4 bases, J shed 3 bases, and the junction held 18 bases outside the gene matches. CDR3 length: 18 amino acids. This TCR came from a man aged 40-50 years who had recovered from COVID-19. Sequences were obtained from peripheral blood. The chain uses TRBV3-1 (or the pseudogene TRBV3-2) and TRBJ2-7; 7 bases fit TRBD2. Here the CDR3 DNA reads TGTGCCAGCAGCCTCGGGGGGACCTCGATCGCCACCTACTACGAGCAGTACTTC. Translation: CASSLGGTSIATYYEQYF.